This T cell receptor (beta chain) was captured by sequencing in a study of cytomegalovirus exposure and HLA in healthy donors. Study-wide points: It was 150 to 200 TCR beta chains that were listed as cytomegalovirus-associated. An analysis that came later showed most CMV-associated TCR beta chains appearing HLA-restricted.

Concerning this clone: Its antigen is still unknown.

The PCR contained 60 Vbeta and 13 Jbeta primers. The repertoire was sequenced with immunoSEQ multiplex PCR; TCRdb's copy has only in-frame clones and lacks some. Among 90,000 to 120,000 clones listed, about three quarters were seen once. Germline CDR1 reads SQVTM; CDR2 reads ANQGSEA. This CDR3 has 13 residues. V was cut by 7 bases and J by 1 base, with 13 bases left in between. Each donor's status was that of a healthy bone marrow donor. The chain uses TRBV29-1 and TRBJ1-1; D uncertain. The material sequenced was PBMCs. This TCR was recovered from a young man in good health and CMV-seronegative. This CDR3 reads CSGVGAENTEAFF. In DNA form, the CDR3 reads TGCAGCGGGGTAGGAGCCGAGAACACTGAAGCTTTCTTT.